This T cell receptor (beta chain) was sequenced for a study of regulatory and conventional T cells in RAG deficiency. Germline V lookup: CDR1 SGHNT, CDR2 YYREEE (reference sequence). CDR3 length: 18 residues. With V trimmed by 4 bases and J by 5 bases, 20 bases remained unmatched. General study points: Omenn syndrome and CID/AS patients had 80 to 100-fold fewer unique Treg TCR beta sequences, versus roughly 10-fold elsewhere. Shannon entropy was markedly lower and Simpson indices higher in RAG-deficient patients than control T-cell subsets. Omenn patients showed >85% Treg-Tconv overlap and shorter CDR3 lengths.

Turning to this clone: What it binds is not known.

TCRdb's table, derived via immunoSEQ multiplex PCR, lists solely in-frame clones and lacks some. The sample shows approximately 30,000 clones, roughly 96% of them seen only once. Genomic DNA came from blood conventional CD4+ T cells gated CD25-low CD127-high. The sample was also linked to a second study, of regulatory T cells. That paper notes: Primers: 52 TRBV forward and 13 TRBJ reverse. Regulatory T cells showed the strongest V-J pair restriction and V/J gene skewing among patient repertoires.

The sample consisted of CD25- CD4+ T cells sorted from blood. This TCR came from a human donor in good health. The genes are TRBV5-4 and TRBJ1-2; 7 nucleotides agree with TRBD1. The CDR3 DNA sequence: TGTGCCAGCAGCGGAGGGGAGCGCCAGGGGGGTCGAAATTATGGCTACACCTTC. Amino acids: CASSGGERQGGRNYGYTF. Drawing the rest from reference TRBV5-4 and TRBJ1-2, the complete variable domain is ETGVTQSPTHLIKTRGQQVTLRCSSQSGHNTVSWYQQALGQGPQFIFQYYREEENGRGNFPPRFSGLQFPNYSSELNVNALELDDSALYLCASSGGERQGGRNYGYTFGSGTRLTVV.